The sequence of this T cell receptor beta chain was determined in a study of T cell responses to AZD1222 COVID-19 vaccine. Background on the study: Samples with a second dose at about 4 or about 12 weeks were pooled together.

Data came from immunoSEQ multiplex PCR; TCRdb stores just in-frame clones and leaves some out. Of 240,000 or so clones in the sample, approximately 93% were seen once. Trimming removed 5 bases from V and 5 bases from J, with 11 bases in between. The germline gives CDR1 SNHLY, CDR2 FYNNEI. The CDR3 sequence is 13 residues long. The clonotype comes from an adult in good health. The sample consisted of peripheral blood, taken on day 0 of AZD1222 vaccination. The chain combines TRBV2 with TRBJ2-3, with D unclear. CDR3 sequence: CASSSPPRDTQYF. DNA of the CDR3: TGTGCCAGCAGTTCTCCGCCTAGAGATACGCAGTATTTT.